This entry describes one T cell receptor beta chain. The amount of total RNA extracted per sample was at least 5.5 micrograms. The CDR3 runs to 15 residues. This record belongs to a study of blood T cells in healthy people across ages. Together with a sample-barcoded 5' primer, a J-beta primer mix was included in a second PCR lasting about 6 to 11 cycles. In TCRdb, the 5' RACE reads were re-called with MiXCR into one record per CDR3 protein. Among about 650,000 distinct CDR3 sequences listed, around 52% were seen once. The J gene is TRBJ2-4, the V gene TRBV12-3 or TRBV12-4; 9 nucleotides match TRBD1. The DNA end favors TRBJ2-7, so the J call may be wrong. This TCR was recovered from a woman older than 75 in good health. The source material was blood. This chain's CDR3 is CASSIEGQGPFEQYF. The CDR3 DNA sequence: TGTGCCAGCAGTATAGAGGGACAGGGTCCATTCGAGCAGTACTTC.